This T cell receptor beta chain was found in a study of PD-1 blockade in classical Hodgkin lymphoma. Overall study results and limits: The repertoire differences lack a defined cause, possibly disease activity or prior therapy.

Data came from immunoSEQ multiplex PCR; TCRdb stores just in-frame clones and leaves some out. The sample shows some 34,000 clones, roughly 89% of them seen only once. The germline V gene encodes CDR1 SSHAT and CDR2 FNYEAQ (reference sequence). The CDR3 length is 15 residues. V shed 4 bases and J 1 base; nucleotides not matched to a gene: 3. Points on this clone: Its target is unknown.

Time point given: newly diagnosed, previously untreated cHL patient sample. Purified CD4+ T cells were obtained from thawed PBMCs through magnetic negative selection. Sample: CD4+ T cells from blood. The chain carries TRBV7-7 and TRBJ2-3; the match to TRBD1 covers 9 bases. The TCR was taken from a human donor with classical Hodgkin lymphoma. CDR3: CASSSRTGGTDTQYF. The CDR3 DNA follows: TGTGCCAGCAGCTCCCGGACAGGGGGCACAGATACGCAGTATTTT.